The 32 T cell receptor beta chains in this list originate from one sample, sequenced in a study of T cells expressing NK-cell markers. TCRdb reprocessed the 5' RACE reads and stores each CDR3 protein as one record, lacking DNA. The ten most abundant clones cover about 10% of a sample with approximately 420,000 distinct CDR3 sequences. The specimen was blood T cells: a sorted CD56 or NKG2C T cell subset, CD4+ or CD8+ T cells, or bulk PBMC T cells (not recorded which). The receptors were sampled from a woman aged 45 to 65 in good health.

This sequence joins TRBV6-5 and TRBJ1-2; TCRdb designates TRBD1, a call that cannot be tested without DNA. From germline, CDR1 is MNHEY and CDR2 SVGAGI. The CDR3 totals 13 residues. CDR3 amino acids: CATKQGSLGGYTF.

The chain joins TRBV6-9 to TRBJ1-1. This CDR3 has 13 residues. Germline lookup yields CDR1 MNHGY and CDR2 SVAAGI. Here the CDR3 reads CASSYGRNTEAFF.

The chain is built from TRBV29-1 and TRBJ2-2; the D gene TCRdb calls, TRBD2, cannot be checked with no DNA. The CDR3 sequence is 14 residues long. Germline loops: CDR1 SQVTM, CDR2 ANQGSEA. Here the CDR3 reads CSVDGARATGELFF.

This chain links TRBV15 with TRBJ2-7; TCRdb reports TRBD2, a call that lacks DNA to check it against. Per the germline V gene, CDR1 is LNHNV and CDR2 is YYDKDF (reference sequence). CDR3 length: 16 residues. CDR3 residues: CATSRDRALGAYEQYF.

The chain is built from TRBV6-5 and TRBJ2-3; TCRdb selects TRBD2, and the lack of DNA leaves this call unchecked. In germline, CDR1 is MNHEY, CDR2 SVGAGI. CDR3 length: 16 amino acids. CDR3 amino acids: CASSYGLAGAGDTQYF.

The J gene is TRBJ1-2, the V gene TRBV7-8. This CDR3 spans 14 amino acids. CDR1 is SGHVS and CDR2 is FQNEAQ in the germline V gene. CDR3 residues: CASMVSPQGYGYTF.

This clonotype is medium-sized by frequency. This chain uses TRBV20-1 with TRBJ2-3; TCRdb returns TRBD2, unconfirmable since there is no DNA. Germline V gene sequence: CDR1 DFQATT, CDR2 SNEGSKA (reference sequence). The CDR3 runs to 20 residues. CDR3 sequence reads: CSARVPGLAGGPISTDTQYF.

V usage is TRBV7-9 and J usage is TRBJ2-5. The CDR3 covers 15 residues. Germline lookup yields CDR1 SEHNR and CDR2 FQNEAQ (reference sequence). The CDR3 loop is CASSPHVAVSETQYF.

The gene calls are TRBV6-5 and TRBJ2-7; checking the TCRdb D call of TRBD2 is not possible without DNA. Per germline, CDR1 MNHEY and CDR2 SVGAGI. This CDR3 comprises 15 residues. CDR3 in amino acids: CASSYFGGRAREQYF.

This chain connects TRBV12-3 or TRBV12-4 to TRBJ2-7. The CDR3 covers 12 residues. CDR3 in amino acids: CASRTEDYEQYF.

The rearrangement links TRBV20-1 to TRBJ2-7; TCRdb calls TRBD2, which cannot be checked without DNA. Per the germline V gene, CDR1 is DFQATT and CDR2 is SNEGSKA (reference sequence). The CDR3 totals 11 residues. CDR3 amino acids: CSAKSGHEQYF.

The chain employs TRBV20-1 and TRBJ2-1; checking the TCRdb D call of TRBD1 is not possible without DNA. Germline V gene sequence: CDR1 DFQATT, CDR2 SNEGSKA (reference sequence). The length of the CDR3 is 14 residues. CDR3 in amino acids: CSARESSGRNEQFF.

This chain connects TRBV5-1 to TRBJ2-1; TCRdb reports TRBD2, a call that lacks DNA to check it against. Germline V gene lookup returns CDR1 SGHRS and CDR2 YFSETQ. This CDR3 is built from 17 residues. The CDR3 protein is CASSPLPLAREFNEQFF.

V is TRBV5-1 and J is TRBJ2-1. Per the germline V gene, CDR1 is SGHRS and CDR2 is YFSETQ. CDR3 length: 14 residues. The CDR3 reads CASSVGKGMNEQFF.

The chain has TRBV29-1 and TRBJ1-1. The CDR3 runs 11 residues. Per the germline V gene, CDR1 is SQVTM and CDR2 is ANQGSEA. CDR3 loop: CSVPSGVTAFF.

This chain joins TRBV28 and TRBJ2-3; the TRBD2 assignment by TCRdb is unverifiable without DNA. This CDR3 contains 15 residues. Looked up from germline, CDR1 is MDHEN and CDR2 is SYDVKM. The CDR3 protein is CASSSSGLRTDTQYF.

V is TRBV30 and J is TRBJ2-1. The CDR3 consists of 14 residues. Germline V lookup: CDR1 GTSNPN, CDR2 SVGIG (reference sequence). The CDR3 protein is CAWRVEYLGNEQFF.

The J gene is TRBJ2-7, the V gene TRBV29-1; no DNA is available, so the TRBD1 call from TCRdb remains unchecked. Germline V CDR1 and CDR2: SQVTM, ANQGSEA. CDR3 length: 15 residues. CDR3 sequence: CSVELPGLSTYEQYF.

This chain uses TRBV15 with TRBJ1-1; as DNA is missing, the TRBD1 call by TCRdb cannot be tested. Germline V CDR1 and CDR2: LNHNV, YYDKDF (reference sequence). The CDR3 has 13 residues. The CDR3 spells CATSRQGQSEAFF.

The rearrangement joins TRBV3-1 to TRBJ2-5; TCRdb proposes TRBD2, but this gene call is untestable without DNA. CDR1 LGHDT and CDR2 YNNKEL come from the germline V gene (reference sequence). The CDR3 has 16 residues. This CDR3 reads CASSQDPVTSGKTQYF.

The CDR3 sequence is CASSPGQGAHYEQYF. This chain links TRBV12-3 or TRBV12-4 with TRBJ2-7; the D call from TCRdb, TRBD1, cannot be confirmed without DNA. The CDR3 is made up of 15 amino acids.

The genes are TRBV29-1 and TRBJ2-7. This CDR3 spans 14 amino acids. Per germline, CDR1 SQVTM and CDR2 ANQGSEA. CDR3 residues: CSVDRHHSPYEQYF.

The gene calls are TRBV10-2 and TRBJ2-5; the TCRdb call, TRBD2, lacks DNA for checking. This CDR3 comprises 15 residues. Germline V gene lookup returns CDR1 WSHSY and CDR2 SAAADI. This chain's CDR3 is CASTRTGTSEETQYF.

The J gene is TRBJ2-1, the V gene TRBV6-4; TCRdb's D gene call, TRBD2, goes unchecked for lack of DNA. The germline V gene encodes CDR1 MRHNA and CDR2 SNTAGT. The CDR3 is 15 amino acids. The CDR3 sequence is CASSEGARAVSEQFF.

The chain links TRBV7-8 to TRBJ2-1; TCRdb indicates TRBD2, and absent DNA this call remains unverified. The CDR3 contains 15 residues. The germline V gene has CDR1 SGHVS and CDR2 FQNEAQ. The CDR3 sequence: CASSEPSGLYNEQFF.

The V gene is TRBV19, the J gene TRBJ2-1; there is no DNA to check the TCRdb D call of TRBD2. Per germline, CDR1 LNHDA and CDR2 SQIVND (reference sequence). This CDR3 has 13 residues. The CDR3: CASHTPPSGTQFF.

This CDR3 is CASSFSRRGAGELFF. This sequence joins TRBV11-3 and TRBJ2-2; the TCRdb call, TRBD1, lacks DNA for checking. Germline loops: CDR1 SGHNT, CDR2 YENEEA. This CDR3 is 15 amino acids long.

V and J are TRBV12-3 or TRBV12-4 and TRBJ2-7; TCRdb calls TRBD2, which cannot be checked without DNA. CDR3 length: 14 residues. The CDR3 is CASRRLAGAGEQYF.

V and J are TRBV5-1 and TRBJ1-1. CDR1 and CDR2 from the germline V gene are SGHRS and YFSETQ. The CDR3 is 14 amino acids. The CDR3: CASSFNKGEGEAFF.

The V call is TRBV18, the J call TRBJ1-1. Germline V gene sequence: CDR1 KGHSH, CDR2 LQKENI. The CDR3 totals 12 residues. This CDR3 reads CASSPNGVEAFF.

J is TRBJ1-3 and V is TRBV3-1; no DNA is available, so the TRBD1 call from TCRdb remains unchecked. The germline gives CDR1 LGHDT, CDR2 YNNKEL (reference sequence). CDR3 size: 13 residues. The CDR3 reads CASSPPGEDTIYF.

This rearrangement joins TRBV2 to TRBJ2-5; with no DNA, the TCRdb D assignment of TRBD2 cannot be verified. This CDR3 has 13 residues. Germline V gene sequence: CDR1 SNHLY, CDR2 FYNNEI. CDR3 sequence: CASRPASEFAQYF.